Presented here are 24 T cell receptor beta chains from one specimen sequenced in a study of identifying expanded T cells in peripheral blood. Sequenced by immunoSEQ multiplex PCR; TCRdb stores in-frame clones only, minus some. This table holds about 100,000 clones, 88% found once. Specimen: blood. These receptors all come from a person aged 18 to 70 in good health.

This clone has a single count. The chain combines TRBV29-1 with TRBJ2-5, with D possibly being TRBD1 or TRBD2 (5 bases each). Gene TRBJ2-7 matches the end of the DNA better, so the J call may be wrong. Germline V gene sequence: CDR1 SQVTM, CDR2 ANQGSEA. CDR3 length equals 14 residues. CDR3 nucleotide sequence: TGCAGCGTCGAACCCGGGACCGGCTCCTACGAGCAGTACTTC. This encodes CSVEPGTGSYEQYF.

This sequence joins TRBV7-8 and TRBJ1-1; 7 nucleotides agree with TRBD1. The V and J ends lost 1 base and 3 bases, in that order; junction bases with no gene match: 8. Germline V gene sequence: CDR1 SGHVS, CDR2 FQNEAQ. This CDR3 region has 16 residues. The CDR3 DNA sequence: TGTGCCAGCAGCTTAGGACAGGGAGGGAGGTACACTGAAGCTTTCTTT. It yields the protein CASSLGQGGRYTEAFF.

The CDR3: CASQDRAYSNQPQHF. CDR3 sequence (DNA): TGTGCCAGCCAGGACAGGGCATATAGCAATCAGCCCCAGCATTTT. This chain connects TRBV19 to TRBJ1-5; 8 bases align to TRBD1. The CDR3 runs 15 residues. V shed 9 bases, J shed 0 bases, and the junction held 7 bases outside the gene matches. The germline CDR1 and CDR2 sequences are LNHDA and SQIVND (reference sequence).

The rearrangement links TRBV7-3 to TRBJ2-3; TRBD2 aligns across 10 bases. CDR3 size: 14 residues. J was trimmed by 7 bases and V by 8 bases; bases with no gene match: 9. Germline V gene data show CDR1 as SGHTA and CDR2 as FQGTGA. The CDR3 bases are TGTGCCAGCGCTAGCGGGAGTCAACGTAATACGCAGTATTTT. It encodes CASASGSQRNTQYF.

The chain employs TRBV11-2 and TRBJ2-6; tentatively, D is TRBD2 (6 bases). CDR1 and CDR2 (germline): SGHAT, FQNNGV. V was clipped by 4 bases and J by 3 bases, with 10 bases between them. This CDR3 contains 15 residues. The CDR3: CASSSVGGGANVLTF. CDR3 sequence (DNA): TGTGCCAGCAGCTCCGTGGGAGGTGGGGCCAACGTCCTGACTTTC.

V and J are TRBV6-6 and TRBJ2-5; D uncertain. The germline V gene encodes CDR1 MNHNY and CDR2 SVGAGI (reference sequence). Trimming left V 6 bases short and J 5 bases short, with 7 bases between. The CDR3 length is 11 residues. The CDR3 reads CASSNLETQYF. CDR3 nucleotide sequence: TGTGCCAGCAGCAATTTGGAGACCCAGTACTTC.

The J gene is TRBJ2-7, the V gene TRBV5-1; no definite D call. The CDR3 contains 14 residues. Germline V CDR1 and CDR2: SGHRS, YFSETQ. Between the trimmed V and J ends, which lost 0 bases and 1 base, there was a span of 8 bases. The DNA of the CDR3 is TGCGCCAGCAGCTTGGGTCTGGGGTCCTACGAGCAGTACTTC. It yields the protein CASSLGLGSYEQYF.

DNA of the CDR3: TGTGCCAGCAGTTTTATAGGGATAGGGGAGAACACTGAAGCTTTCTTT. It yields the protein CASSFIGIGENTEAFF. The chain has TRBV28 and TRBJ1-1, with D maybe TRBD1 (5 bases). V was shortened by 3 bases and J by 1 base, with 15 bases between the two germline ends. In germline, CDR1 is MDHEN, CDR2 SYDVKM. The CDR3 has 16 amino acids.

This clone showed up just once. The gene calls are TRBV7-9 and TRBJ1-1; 10 positions agree with TRBD1. This CDR3 is built from 15 residues. The V segment lost 5 bases and the J segment 5 bases; nucleotides outside the gene matches: 8. The germline CDR1 and CDR2 sequences are SEHNR and FQNEAQ (reference sequence). The CDR3 protein is CASSRLAGQGTEAFF. As DNA, the CDR3 is TGTGCCAGCAGCCGACTTGCGGGACAGGGGACTGAAGCTTTCTTT.

The rearrangement uses TRBV11-3 and TRBJ2-7, with D possibly matching TRBD2 (6 bases). V lost 1 base and J lost 5, with 15 bases in between. CDR1 is SGHNT and CDR2 is YENEEA in the germline V gene. The CDR3 consists of 15 residues. In DNA, the CDR3 is TGTGCCAGCAGCTTAGGGACTACGCCAAGGGACGAGCAGTACTTC. Its protein is CASSLGTTPRDEQYF.

This sequence joins TRBV29-1 and TRBJ2-7, with D uncertain. The CDR3 loop spans 10 amino acids. V shed 1 base and J shed 6 bases, with 4 bases lying between them. Germline values: CDR1 SQVTM, CDR2 ANQGSEA. This CDR3 reads CSVEAGEQYF. The CDR3 DNA reads as TGCAGCGTTGAAGCGGGCGAGCAGTACTTC.

The chain carries TRBV2 and TRBJ2-7, with 10 bases that match TRBD1. V shed 3 bases, J shed 8 bases, and the junction held 10 bases outside the gene matches. The germline CDR1 and CDR2 sequences are SNHLY and FYNNEI. This CDR3 is 15 amino acids long. CDR3 sequence reads: CASSDYSGTGEKQYF. The CDR3 DNA reads as TGTGCCAGCAGTGACTACTCCGGGACAGGGGAGAAGCAGTACTTC.

This clone was detected once. V usage is TRBV25-1 and J usage is TRBJ1-2; possible D gene TRBD1, 6 bases. The V and J ends lost 3 bases and 4 bases respectively, with 15 bases between them. The V gene's germline CDR1 is MGHDK and CDR2 SYGVNS. The CDR3 spans 15 residues. The CDR3 coding sequence is TGTGCCAGCAGTGATCCCACACAGGGTCTCTATGGCTACACCTTC. Protein: CASSDPTQGLYGYTF.

On this clone itself: The germline gene is not matched at one end of the junction; a read error may be the cause. The chain has TRBV6-1 and TRBJ1-5, with TRBD1 matching 9 bases. Germline loops: CDR1 MNHNS, CDR2 SASEGT. The CDR3 extends over 15 amino acids. CDR3 residues: CASSGTGDSSQPQHF. For the CDR3, the DNA is TGTGCCAGCAGTGGGACAGGGGACAGCAGTCAGCCCCAGCATTTT.

The chain has TRBV12-5 and TRBJ2-1; no clear D gene. Trimming left V 1 base short and J 7 bases short, with 8 bases between. Germline V gene sequence: CDR1 LGHNT, CDR2 FRNRAP. The CDR3 contains 13 residues. The CDR3 DNA reads TGTGCTAGTGGTTTGGGGGTAACAAATGAGCAGTTCTTC. This codes for CASGLGVTNEQFF. Based on the CDR3 plus reference TRBV12-5 and TRBJ2-1, the full variable domain is DARVTQTPRHKVTEMGQEVTMRCQPILGHNTVFWYRQTMMQGLELLAYFRNRAPLDDSGMPKDRFSAEMPDATLATLKIQPSEPRDSAVYFCASGLGVTNEQFFGPGTRLTVL.

This chain connects TRBV7-8 to TRBJ2-2; D perhaps matches TRBD2 (5 bases). This CDR3 region has 13 residues. Germline V CDR1 and CDR2: SGHVS, FQNEAQ. V was pared by 3 bases and J by 7 bases, with 9 bases between. This CDR3 is CASSLGASGELFF. In DNA, the CDR3 is TGTGCCAGCAGCTTGGGAGCCAGCGGGGAGCTGTTTTTT.

The V call is TRBV21-1, the J call TRBJ1-5. TRBV21-1 is flagged as a pseudogene. CDR3 length: 15 residues. CDR3 nucleotides: TGTGCCAGCAGCAAAGTCACTTATAGCAATCAGCCCCAGCATTTT. Protein: CASSKVTYSNQPQHF.

This sequence joins TRBV19 and TRBJ2-1; 10 bases align to TRBD2. Trimming removed 3 bases from V and 4 bases from J; junction bases left unmatched: 9. The CDR3 has 17 amino acids. CDR1 and CDR2 from the germline V gene are LNHDA and SQIVND (reference sequence). Here the CDR3 reads CASSIRTSGALYNEQFF. The CDR3 DNA sequence: TGTGCCAGTAGTATCCGGACTAGCGGAGCCCTTTACAATGAGCAGTTCTTC. Full variable domain (outside the CDR3, taken from reference TRBV19 and TRBJ2-1): DGGITQSPKYLFRKEGQNVTLSCEQNLNHDAMYWYRQDPGQGLRLIYYSQIVNDFQKGDIAEGYSVSREKKESFPLTVTSAQKNPTAFYLCASSIRTSGALYNEQFFGPGTRLTVL.

The CDR3, as DNA: TGCGCCAGCAGTGAACCTCCGGGACAGGCCTCTAATTCACCCCTCCACTTT. Protein: CASSEPPGQASNSPLHF. The chain has TRBV10-1 and TRBJ1-6; TRBD1 matches at 8 bases. After removal of 3 bases from V and 6 bases from J, the junction contained 10 bases not matched to a gene. CDR1 WNHNN and CDR2 SYGVQD come from the germline V gene (reference sequence). This CDR3 is 17 amino acids long.

The rearrangement uses TRBV6-4 and TRBJ2-2, with 7 bases that match TRBD2. This CDR3 is 16 amino acids long. The V and J ends lost 0 bases and 1 base, in that order; junction bases with no gene match: 2. In germline, CDR1 is MRHNA, CDR2 SNTAGT. The CDR3 protein is CASSDSAGVNTGELFF. In DNA form, the CDR3 reads TGTGCCAGCAGTGACTCTGCGGGGGTGAACACCGGGGAGCTGTTTTTT.

The chain couples TRBV18 to TRBJ2-7, with 8 bases lining up with TRBD1. CDR3 length equals 13 residues. V lost 3 bases and J lost 7; bases outside the gene matches: 5. Germline lookup yields CDR1 KGHSH and CDR2 LQKENI. The CDR3 DNA reads TGTGCCAGCTCACCCGGGACAGGAAGAGAGCAGTACTTC. Its protein product is CASSPGTGREQYF.

The gene calls are TRBV7-9 and TRBJ1-1; no firm D call. The CDR3 extends over 12 amino acids. Looked up from germline, CDR1 is SEHNR and CDR2 is FQNEAQ (reference sequence). Trimming removed 3 bases from V and 7 bases from J, with 9 bases in between. The CDR3 protein is CASSLSQVEAFF. The CDR3 region has the DNA TGTGCCAGCAGCTTGTCGCAGGTTGAAGCTTTCTTT.

The chain couples TRBV7-8 to TRBJ2-7, with D possibly being TRBD1 (6 bases). V lost 3 bases to trimming and J lost 1 base, with 7 bases between them. The CDR3 loop spans 13 amino acids. Germline CDR1 SGHVS, CDR2 FQNEAQ. The CDR3 coding sequence is TGTGCCAGCAGCTTCAGGGGATCCTACGAGCAGTACTTC. This encodes CASSFRGSYEQYF.

The chain uses TRBV27 and TRBJ1-3, with D possibly TRBD1 on 6 matching bases. V lost 8 bases and J lost 6, with 14 bases in between. Germline loops: CDR1 MNHEY, CDR2 SMNVEV (reference sequence). CDR3 length: 13 amino acids. Written as DNA, the CDR3 is TGTGCCAGCCACCGCCAGGGGACAAACACCATATATTTT. Encoded protein: CASHRQGTNTIYF.